This T cell receptor (beta chain) is from a study of shared clonotypes between healthy human individuals. On the study more broadly: Each donor contributed plates that comprised three CD4 naive, three CD4 memory, two CD8 naive and one CD8 memory. Broader study findings: Generally, naive subsets came out with larger estimated richness than memory subsets.

Concerning this clone: Its antigen is not known.

Clones were sequenced by immunoSEQ multiplex PCR, and TCRdb holds only the in-frame ones, with some missing. Here the sample spans just over 2,000,000 clones, roughly 94% being singletons. Per germline, CDR1 LNHDA and CDR2 SQIVND (reference sequence). Losses at the gene ends were 4 bases for V and 3 bases for J; bases not matched to a gene: 3. CDR3 size: 17 residues. V gene TRBV19 combines with J gene TRBJ2-1; 16 bases are shared with TRBD2. The origin of this receptor is a man younger than 30 in good health. Sequencing was done on a sample of naive CD4+ T cells sorted from blood. The subset was: CD45RA+ positively selected. CDR3 sequence: CASSTGLAGGHYNEQFF. The CDR3 DNA reads as TGTGCCAGTAGTACGGGACTAGCGGGAGGGCACTACAATGAGCAGTTCTTC.